This T cell receptor beta chain was captured in a study of early T cells in non-severe SARS-CoV-2 infection (dated by TCRdb to the early 2020s). A note on the overall study: Bulk RNA from unsorted whole blood was used for TCR sequencing, so alpha and beta chains could not be paired. Overall results and qualifications from the work: VDJdb matching was skewed toward anti-spike CD8 responses and likely underestimated virus-specific expansions, missing private and CD4 specificities.

Set within a cohort of healthcare workers in London, UK, this nested case-control study involved weekly PCR testing of nasopharyngeal swabs along with blood sampling. Healthcare workers were enrolled in the week of the UK lockdown, from 23 to 31 March 2020, and were followed every week for up to about 16 weeks. Remarks on this clonotype: The antigen this receptor binds is unknown. Base qualities are not at hand, and no much larger clone is one base apart.

The CDR3 goes from the cysteine to the phenylalanine over 15 residues. CDR3 DNA only is kept here, 45 bases in frame from base 1. For CDR1 and CDR2, the germline V gene (reference sequence) lists SGHNT and YYREEE. The trim is 3 bases for V and 0 bases for J, with a gap of 10 bases between the germline ends. The library came from 5' RACE. TCRdb lists the instrument as NextSeq 500. The TCR library protocol attached unique molecular identifiers to individual cDNA molecules to correct for sequencing error and PCR bias. TCR alpha and beta chains were both sequenced, and the abundances of alpha and beta sequences in each sample were closely correlated with each other. The original methods were these. Decombinator V4 was used to perform V gene, J gene and CDR3 annotation of TCR sequences. Expanded TCRs were defined as changing significantly between any two time points under a Poisson model with p below 0.0001. Abundances of TCRs were expressed as counts per million after normalisation to the total number of TCRs sequenced in each sample. TRAV1-2 paired with TRAJ12, TRAJ20 or TRAJ33 defined MAIT TCRs, while TRAV10 paired with TRAJ18 defined iNKT TCRs. VDJdb, accessed 1 November 2021, was searched for CMV, EBV and SARS-CoV-2 annotated TCRs, with TCRs annotated for multiple antigens excluded. TCRdb reran the public reads through fastp at Q25 and MiXCR, keeping productive beta chains. Identical CDR3 protein sequences are pooled into one entry, listed with their most common genes and DNA. These V and J calls rely on TCRdb rather than the paper's analysis. Recorded for this sample are around 56,000 distinct CDR3 sequences; about 12% of them occurred a single time. Almost 9.5% of the sample comes from the top ten.

The chain was built from TRBV5-4 and TRBJ2-1, with the D gene not confidently named. The clonotype was recovered from an adult who was a healthcare worker with PCR-confirmed SARS-CoV-2 infection or an uninfected control (not recorded which). The sample in question was whole blood, obtained at baseline. The CDR3 region has the sequence CASSSYRLSYNEQFF. The nucleotide sequence is TGTGCCAGCAGCTCGTACCGACTCTCCTACAATGAGCAGTTCTTC.